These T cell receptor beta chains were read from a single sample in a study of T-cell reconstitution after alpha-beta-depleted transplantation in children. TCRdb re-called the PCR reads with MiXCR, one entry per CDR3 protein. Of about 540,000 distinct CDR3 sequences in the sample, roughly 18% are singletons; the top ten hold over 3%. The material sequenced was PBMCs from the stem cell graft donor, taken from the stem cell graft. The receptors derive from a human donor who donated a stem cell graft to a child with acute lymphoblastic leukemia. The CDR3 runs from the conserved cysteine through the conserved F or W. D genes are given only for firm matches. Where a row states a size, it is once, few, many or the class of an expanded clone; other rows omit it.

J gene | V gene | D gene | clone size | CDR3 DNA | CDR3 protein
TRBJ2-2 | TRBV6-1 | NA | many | TGTGCCAGCCGAACCCACTCCGGGGTCGGGGAGCTGTTTTTT | CASRTHSGVGELFF
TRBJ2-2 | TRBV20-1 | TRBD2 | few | TGCAGTGCTGCGGGGGCTAGCGGGAGATTCGGCGGGGAGCTGTTTTTT | CSAAGASGRFGGELFF
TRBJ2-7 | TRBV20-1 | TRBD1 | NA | TGCAGTGCTAGACCCTTCGACAGGGAATACGAGCAGTACTTC | CSARPFDREYEQYF
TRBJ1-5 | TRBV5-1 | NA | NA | TGCGCCAGCAGCTTACTATCCGGGACCCGGGGTCAGAAACAGCCCCAGCATTTT | CASSLLSGTRGQKQPQHF
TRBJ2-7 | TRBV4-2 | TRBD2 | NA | TGTGCCAGCAGTCCATCGGCCGAGGGAGGGTTTTCGGACTACGAGCAGTACTTC | CASSPSAEGGFSDYEQYF
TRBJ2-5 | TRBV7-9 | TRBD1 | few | TGTGCCAGCAGCGGACAGGCACAAGAGACCCAGTACTTC | CASSGQAQETQYF
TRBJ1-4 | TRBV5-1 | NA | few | TGCGCCAGCAGCCCGGGGCGCCAAGATGAAAAACTGTTTTTT | CASSPGRQDEKLFF
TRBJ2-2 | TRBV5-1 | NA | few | TGCGCCAGCACCGGGACTGGCTTCACCGGGGAGCTGTTTTTT | CASTGTGFTGELFF
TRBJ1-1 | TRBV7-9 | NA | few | TGTGCCAGCAGCTTAGGAGGACTCGGGAACACTGAAGCTTTCTTT | CASSLGGLGNTEAFF
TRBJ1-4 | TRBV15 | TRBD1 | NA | TGTGCCACCAGGACAGGGGCTAATGAAAAACTGTTTTTT | CATRTGANEKLFF